This T cell receptor beta chain was sequenced in a study of CD8 T cells in Susac syndrome. When the RNA was reverse transcribed, random hexamers were used with an input of about 0.45 to 1 ug. Amplification of the TCR beta CDR3 was carried out by immunoSEQ multiplex PCR, which spanned a total of 54 Vbeta and 13 Jbeta segments. In TCRdb, the immunoSEQ multiplex PCR reads were re-called with MiXCR into one record per CDR3 protein. The repertoire consists of 200,000 to 250,000 distinct CDR3 sequences, with 95% occurring once and the leading ten covering 0.082%. The V end lost 1 base, the J end lost 6 bases, and 16 bases lay between the germline ends. Per the germline V gene, CDR1 is SGHTA and CDR2 is FQGNSA. CDR3 length: 15 residues. CD8+ and CD4+ T cells from blood underwent TCR beta sequencing. In contrast to the negatively isolated CD8+ and CD4+ T cells, TEMRA cells were FACS-enriched.

The gene calls are TRBV7-2 and TRBJ2-7, with a tentative D call TRBD1 (6 bases). Sample: CD4+ T cells from PBMCs. The clonotype comes from a human donor with multiple sclerosis. CDR3 residues: CASSLEGTTPVEQYV. The CDR3 DNA follows: TGTGCCAGCAGCTTAGAGGGGACAACCCCCGTCGAGCAGTACGTC.